Below are 22 T cell receptor beta chains sequenced from a single sample in a study of neurological immune-mediated disorders. TCRdb redid the calling of the 5' RACE reads with MiXCR, one entry per CDR3 protein. The sample consists of about 60,000 distinct CDR3 sequences, around 4% of them appearing once. Sequences were obtained from PBMCs. These receptors were taken from a man aged 30-40 years with multiple sclerosis.

The V and J genes are TRBV12-3 or TRBV12-4 and TRBJ1-2, with no clear D. The length of the CDR3 is 13 residues. Trimming shortened V by 0 bases and J by 4 bases, and 6 bases separated the two germline ends. CDR3 residues: CASSLAVIYGYTF. CDR3 nucleotide sequence: TGTGCCAGCAGTTTAGCGGTGATCTATGGCTACACCTTC.

This clonotype was seen many times. This chain joins TRBV5-1 and TRBJ2-7; 11 bases map to TRBD1. J gave up 6 bases and V 4 bases, and 3 bases lay outside the gene matches. The CDR3 is made up of 13 amino acids. In germline, CDR1 is SGHRS, CDR2 YFSETQ. The CDR3 sequence: CASSTGTGGEQYF. The CDR3 nucleotides are TGCGCCAGCAGCACTGGGACAGGGGGCGAGCAGTACTTC.

Many counts were recorded for this clonotype. The chain is built from TRBV30 and TRBJ2-2, with D unresolved. V dropped 1 base and J dropped 4 bases, with 7 bases sitting between them. CDR1 is GTSNPN and CDR2 is SVGIG in the germline V gene (reference sequence). The CDR3 runs 13 residues. As DNA, the CDR3 is TGTGCCTGGAGTGACGGGTCCACCGGGGAGCTGTTTTTT. Protein sequence: CAWSDGSTGELFF.

This clonotype was found many times. The V call is TRBV25-1, the J call TRBJ2-7, with 9 bases aligning to TRBD1. Unmatched junction bases numbered 9, after V lost 4 bases and J lost 2 bases. This CDR3 contains 16 residues. Germline V gene lookup returns CDR1 MGHDK and CDR2 SYGVNS. The CDR3 coding sequence is TGTGCCAGCAGTGCCCCCCCCGGACAGGGGACCTACGAGCAGTACTTC. This translates into CASSAPPGQGTYEQYF.

This clonotype came up many times. The gene calls are TRBV2 and TRBJ2-2; no reliable D call. Trimming removed 6 bases at V and 6 bases at J, with 5 bases between. The CDR3 covers 11 residues. CDR1 SNHLY and CDR2 FYNNEI come from the germline V gene. The CDR3 DNA reads as TGTGCCAGCAGGACGGCCGGGGAGCTGTTTTTT. Translation: CASRTAGELFF.

The table lists this clonotype with many counts. This chain joins TRBV20-1 and TRBJ1-1; D perhaps matches TRBD1 (5 bases). Germline lookup yields CDR1 DFQATT and CDR2 SNEGSKA (reference sequence). This CDR3 is 12 amino acids long. V was shortened by 8 bases and J by 6 bases, with 16 bases between the two germline ends. As DNA, the CDR3 is TGCAGTTCCAGGGTTATCCGCTCTGAAGCTTTCTTT. Translated, it gives CSSRVIRSEAFF.

This clonotype was picked up many times. CDR3 nucleotide sequence: TGTGCCAGCAGTTACTCGGGCACAGCCTATGGCTACACCTTC. Translated, it gives CASSYSGTAYGYTF. This chain connects TRBV6-5 to TRBJ1-2; D unclear. This CDR3 region has 14 residues. Germline V gene lookup returns CDR1 MNHEY and CDR2 SVGAGI. The V and J ends lost 0 bases and 4 bases respectively, with 9 bases between them.

This clonotype was recorded at least ten times. The chain couples TRBV20-1 to TRBJ1-2; no firm D call. The CDR3 loop spans 16 amino acids. The germline CDR1 and CDR2 sequences are DFQATT and SNEGSKA (reference sequence). V shed 0 bases and J shed 0 bases, with 14 bases lying between them. The CDR3 sequence is CSARDLGRVANYGYTF. CDR3 in DNA: TGCAGTGCTAGAGATTTGGGGAGGGTGGCTAACTATGGCTACACCTTC.

This clonotype appeared many times. The J gene is TRBJ2-7, the V gene TRBV6-5; 7 positions match TRBD2. Germline V CDR1 and CDR2: MNHEY, SVGAGI. J was trimmed by 2 bases and V by 4 bases; bases with no gene match: 8. CDR3 length: 15 residues. CDR3 protein: CASSLIPGGAYEQYF. CDR3 in DNA: TGTGCCAGCAGTTTAATACCGGGGGGTGCCTACGAGCAGTACTTC.

The table lists this clonotype with many counts. The chain links TRBV4-1 to TRBJ2-7; D is possibly TRBD2 (6 bases). Germline V gene lookup returns CDR1 MGHRA and CDR2 YSYEKL. The V gene lost 0 bases and the J gene lost 7 bases, with 10 bases spanning the gap. There are 13 residues in the CDR3. This CDR3 reads CASSQEWRGEQYF. The DNA of the CDR3 is TGCGCCAGCAGCCAAGAGTGGAGGGGAGAGCAGTACTTC.

This clonotype has at least ten counts. The chain joins TRBV20-1 to TRBJ2-5; no clear D gene. V lost 6 bases to trimming and J lost 1 base, with 18 bases between them. The CDR3 is made up of 15 amino acids. Germline CDR1 is DFQATT and CDR2 is SNEGSKA (reference sequence). The CDR3 loop reads CSAPTGIGSQETQYF. CDR3 in DNA: TGCAGTGCCCCGACTGGCATCGGGTCCCAAGAGACCCAGTACTTC.

This sequence joins TRBV7-9 and TRBJ2-1; D unresolved. CDR1 is SEHNR, CDR2 FQNEAQ, per germline (reference sequence). CDR3 length equals 13 residues. Deletions cut 1 base from V and 8 bases from J, with 9 bases between. Written as DNA, the CDR3 is TGTGCCAGCAGCTTAGGGCAGTGGGATGAGCAGTTCTTC. It specifies CASSLGQWDEQFF.

This clonotype was recorded many times. The J gene is TRBJ2-2, the V gene TRBV6-1; the match to TRBD2 covers 7 bases. The CDR3 sequence is 16 residues long. V trimming: 1 base; J trimming: 6 bases; junction bases outside the gene matches: 8. Germline assignment: CDR1 MNHNS and CDR2 SASEGT. The CDR3 nucleotides are TGTGCCAGCAGTGAAGTCCCCCCGGGGGGACCCGGGGAGCTGTTTTTT. Translating gives CASSEVPPGGPGELFF.

This clonotype was detected ten times or more. The V call is TRBV7-2, the J call TRBJ2-5, with 8 bases matching TRBD1. There are 16 residues in the CDR3. V lost 1 base to trimming and J lost 4 bases; unmatched junction nucleotides: 8. The germline CDR1 and CDR2 sequences are SGHTA and FQGNSA. The CDR3 nucleotides are TGTGCCAGCAGCTTAGGCGGCACCAGGGGGCGAGAGACCCAGTACTTC. Protein: CASSLGGTRGRETQYF.

This clonotype occurred many times. The chain joins TRBV10-3 to TRBJ2-1, with 11 bases that match TRBD1. V was pared by 10 bases and J by 7 bases, with 12 bases of the junction left unmatched. CDR1 is ENHRY, CDR2 SYGVKD, per germline. There are 15 residues in the CDR3. The CDR3 nucleotides are TGTGCCACGGGGAGGGGTGGACAGGGGGCGAATGAGCAGTTCTTC. It yields the protein CATGRGGQGANEQFF.

This clonotype was counted at least ten times. The rearrangement joins TRBV5-1 to TRBJ2-7; D is undetermined. The CDR3 contains 12 residues. The germline V gene has CDR1 SGHRS and CDR2 YFSETQ. V lost 0 bases and J 6 bases, leaving 7 bases between the germline ends. The CDR3 coding sequence is TGCGCCAGCAGCTTGGCCGCCCGCGAGCAGTACTTC. It translates to CASSLAAREQYF.

At least ten counts were recorded for this clonotype. V gene TRBV28 combines with J gene TRBJ2-3; 8 bases are a match to TRBD1. Per germline, CDR1 MDHEN and CDR2 SYDVKM. CDR3 length: 16 residues. With 4 bases clipped from V and 1 base from J, the junction kept 7 bases outside the gene matches. The CDR3 region is CASSSPDRAGTDTQYF. CDR3 bases: TGTGCCAGCAGTTCGCCGGACAGGGCGGGCACAGATACGCAGTATTTT.

This clonotype was found many times. This chain's CDR3 is CASSQETQYF. For the CDR3, the DNA is TGTGCCAGCAGCCAAGAGACCCAGTACTTC. The rearrangement joins TRBV3-1 to TRBJ2-5; D is undetermined. V was clipped by 0 bases and J by 7 bases, with 0 bases between them. The CDR3 runs to 10 residues. Germline CDR1 LGHDT, CDR2 YNNKEL (reference sequence).

In its sample, this clonotype was seen many times. In DNA, the CDR3 is TGTGCCAGCAGTTTGAGTCTCCGAAAGCAGTTCTTC. Translation gives CASSLSLRKQFF. The genes are TRBV12-3 or TRBV12-4 and TRBJ2-1; D not resolved. This CDR3 has 12 amino acids. The V and J ends lost 3 bases and 11 bases respectively, with 11 bases between them.

This clonotype appeared many times. The chain uses TRBV5-8 and TRBJ2-3, with TRBD2 matching 8 bases. There are 15 residues in the CDR3. J gave up 5 bases and V 3 bases, and 8 bases lay outside the gene matches. CDR1 and CDR2 (germline): SGHTS, YDEGEE. This chain's CDR3 is CASSYSGSGGDTQYF. The CDR3 region has the DNA TGTGCCAGCAGCTACAGCGGGAGCGGGGGAGATACGCAGTATTTT.

This clonotype was detected ten times or more. This chain uses TRBV7-9 with TRBJ2-3, with D unclear. V was pared by 2 bases and J by 3 bases, with 9 bases between. Germline CDR1 is SEHNR and CDR2 is FQNEAQ (reference sequence). This CDR3 spans 14 amino acids. For the CDR3, the DNA is TGTGCCAGCAGCTTAACTTCGGCGACAGATACGCAGTATTTT. Its protein product is CASSLTSATDTQYF. The full variable domain, in which reference TRBV7-9 and TRBJ2-3 provide the parts outside the CDR3, is DTGVSQNPRHKITKRGQNVTFRCDPISEHNRLYWYRQTLGQGPEFLTYFQNEAQLEKSRLLSDRFSAERPKGSFSTLEIQRTEQGDSAMYLCASSLTSATDTQYFGPGTRLTVL.

This clonotype was seen repeatedly, ten times or more. The V and J genes are TRBV6-6 and TRBJ1-1, with a weak D call TRBD1 (5 bases). The V and J ends lost 7 bases and 1 base respectively, with 13 bases between them. Germline V CDR1 and CDR2: MNHNY, SVGAGI (reference sequence). The CDR3 covers 14 residues. The CDR3 bases are TGTGCCAGCATCCCCAGGGAGGCGAACACTGAAGCTTTCTTT. Protein: CASIPREANTEAFF.